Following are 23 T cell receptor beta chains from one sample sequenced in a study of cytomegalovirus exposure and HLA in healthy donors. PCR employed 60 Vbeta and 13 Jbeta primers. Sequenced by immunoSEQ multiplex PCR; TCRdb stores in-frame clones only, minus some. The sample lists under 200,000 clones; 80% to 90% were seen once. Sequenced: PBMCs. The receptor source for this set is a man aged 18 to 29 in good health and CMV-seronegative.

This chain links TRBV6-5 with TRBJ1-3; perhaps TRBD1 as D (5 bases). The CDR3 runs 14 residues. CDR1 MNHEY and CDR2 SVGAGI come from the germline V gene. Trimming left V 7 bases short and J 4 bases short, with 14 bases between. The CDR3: CASTIQGGGNTIYF. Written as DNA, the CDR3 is TGTGCCAGCACCATTCAGGGTGGCGGAAACACCATATATTTT.

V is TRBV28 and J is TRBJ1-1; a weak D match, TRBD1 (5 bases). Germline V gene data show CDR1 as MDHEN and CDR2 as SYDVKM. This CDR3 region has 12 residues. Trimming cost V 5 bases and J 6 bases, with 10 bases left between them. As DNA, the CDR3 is TGTGCCAGCAGTAGGGGCTTGCCTGAAGCTTTCTTT. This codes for CASSRGLPEAFF.

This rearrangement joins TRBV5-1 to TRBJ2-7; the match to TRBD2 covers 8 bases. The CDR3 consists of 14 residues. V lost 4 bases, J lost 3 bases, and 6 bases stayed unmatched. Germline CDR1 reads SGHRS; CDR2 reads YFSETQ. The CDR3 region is CASSQTSGYYEQYF. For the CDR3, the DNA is TGCGCCAGCAGCCAAACTAGCGGCTACTACGAGCAGTACTTC. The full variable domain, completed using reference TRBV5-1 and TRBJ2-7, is KAGVTQTPRYLIKTRGQQVTLSCSPISGHRSVSWYQQTPGQGLQFLFEYFSETQRNKGNFPGRFSGRQFSNSRSEMNVSTLELGDSALYLCASSQTSGYYEQYFGPGTRLTVT.

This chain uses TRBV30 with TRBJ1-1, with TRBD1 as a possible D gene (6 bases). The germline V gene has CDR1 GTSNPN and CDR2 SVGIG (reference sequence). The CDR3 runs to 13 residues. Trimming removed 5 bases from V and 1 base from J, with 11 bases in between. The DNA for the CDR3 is TGTGCCTGGCGTACAGGGACGAACACTGAAGCTTTCTTT. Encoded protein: CAWRTGTNTEAFF.

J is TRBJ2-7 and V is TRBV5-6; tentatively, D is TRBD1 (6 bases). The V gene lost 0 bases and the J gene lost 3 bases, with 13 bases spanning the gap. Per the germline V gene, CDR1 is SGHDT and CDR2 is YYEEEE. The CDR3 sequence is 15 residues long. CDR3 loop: CASSLVGTPIYEQYF. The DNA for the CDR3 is TGTGCCAGCAGCTTGGTTGGGACACCAATCTACGAGCAGTACTTC.

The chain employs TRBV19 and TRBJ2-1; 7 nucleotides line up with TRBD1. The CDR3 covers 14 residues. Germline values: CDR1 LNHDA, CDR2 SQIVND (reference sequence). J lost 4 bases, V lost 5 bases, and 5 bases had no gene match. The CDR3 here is CASSGTELYNEQFF. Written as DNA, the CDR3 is TGTGCCAGTAGTGGGACAGAGCTTTACAATGAGCAGTTCTTC. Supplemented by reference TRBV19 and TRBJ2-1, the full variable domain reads DGGITQSPKYLFRKEGQNVTLSCEQNLNHDAMYWYRQDPGQGLRLIYYSQIVNDFQKGDIAEGYSVSREKKESFPLTVTSAQKNPTAFYLCASSGTELYNEQFFGPGTRLTVL.

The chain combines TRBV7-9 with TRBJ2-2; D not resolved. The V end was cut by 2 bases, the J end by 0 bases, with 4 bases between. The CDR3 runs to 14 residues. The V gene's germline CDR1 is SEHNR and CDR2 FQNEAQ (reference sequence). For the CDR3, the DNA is TGTGCCAGCAGCTTATCGTCGAACACCGGGGAGCTGTTTTTT. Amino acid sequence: CASSLSSNTGELFF.

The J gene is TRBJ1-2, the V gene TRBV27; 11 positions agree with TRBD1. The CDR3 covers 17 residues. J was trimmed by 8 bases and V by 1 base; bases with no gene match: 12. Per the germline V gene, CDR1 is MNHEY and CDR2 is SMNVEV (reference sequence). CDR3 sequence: CASSLYPGQGVLEGYTF. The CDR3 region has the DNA TGTGCCAGCAGTTTATACCCGGGACAGGGGGTTTTAGAAGGCTACACCTTC.

CDR3 in DNA: TGTGCCAGCAGTTTTCGAAGCTCTAACACCGGGGAGCTGTTTTTT. It specifies CASSFRSSNTGELFF. The chain couples TRBV28 to TRBJ2-2; the D is unclear. CDR3 size: 15 residues. The V gene lost 3 bases and the J gene lost 2 bases, with 10 bases spanning the gap. Germline V gene data show CDR1 as MDHEN and CDR2 as SYDVKM.

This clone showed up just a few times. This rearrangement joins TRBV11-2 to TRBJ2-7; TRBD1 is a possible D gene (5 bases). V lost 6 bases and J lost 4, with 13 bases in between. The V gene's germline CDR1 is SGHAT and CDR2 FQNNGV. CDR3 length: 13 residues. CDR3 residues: CASRQWGYYEQYF. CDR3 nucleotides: TGTGCCAGCAGACAGTGGGGCTATTACGAGCAGTACTTC.

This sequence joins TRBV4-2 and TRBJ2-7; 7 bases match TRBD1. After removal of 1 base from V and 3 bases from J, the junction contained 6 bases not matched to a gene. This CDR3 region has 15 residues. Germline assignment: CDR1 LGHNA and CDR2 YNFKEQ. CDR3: CASSQVGGAYYEQYF. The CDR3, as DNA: TGTGCCAGCAGCCAAGTAGGGGGCGCCTACTACGAGCAGTACTTC.

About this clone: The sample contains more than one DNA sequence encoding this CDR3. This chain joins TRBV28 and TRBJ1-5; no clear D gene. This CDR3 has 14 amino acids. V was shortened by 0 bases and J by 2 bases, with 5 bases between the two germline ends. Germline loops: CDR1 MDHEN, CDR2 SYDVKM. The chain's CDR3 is CASSLWQGNQPQHF. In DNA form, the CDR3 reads TGTGCCAGCAGTTTATGGCAGGGCAATCAGCCCCAGCATTTT. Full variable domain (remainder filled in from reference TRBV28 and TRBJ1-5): DVKVTQSSRYLVKRTGEKVFLECVQDMDHENMFWYRQDPGLGLRLIYFSYDVKMKEKGDIPEGYSVSREKKERFSLILESASTNQTSMYLCASSLWQGNQPQHFGDGTRLSIL.

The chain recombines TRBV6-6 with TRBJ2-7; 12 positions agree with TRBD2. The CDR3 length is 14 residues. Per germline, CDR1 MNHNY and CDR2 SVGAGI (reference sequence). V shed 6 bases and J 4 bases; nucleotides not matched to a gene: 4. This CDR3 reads CASRTSGGRYEQYF. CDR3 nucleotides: TGTGCCAGCAGGACTAGCGGGGGCCGGTACGAGCAGTACTTC.

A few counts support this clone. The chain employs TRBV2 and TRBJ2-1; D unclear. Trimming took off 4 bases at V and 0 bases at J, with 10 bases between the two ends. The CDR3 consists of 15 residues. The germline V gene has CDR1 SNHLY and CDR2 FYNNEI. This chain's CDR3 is CASSAEESSYNEQFF. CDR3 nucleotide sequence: TGTGCCAGCAGTGCCGAGGAAAGCTCCTACAATGAGCAGTTCTTC.

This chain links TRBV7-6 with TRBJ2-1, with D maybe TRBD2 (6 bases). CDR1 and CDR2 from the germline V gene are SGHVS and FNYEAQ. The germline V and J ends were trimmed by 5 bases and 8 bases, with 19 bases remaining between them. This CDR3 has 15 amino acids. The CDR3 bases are TGTGCCAGCAGCGGCGGGACTCCCAAACCCTATGAGCAGTTCTTC. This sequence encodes CASSGGTPKPYEQFF.

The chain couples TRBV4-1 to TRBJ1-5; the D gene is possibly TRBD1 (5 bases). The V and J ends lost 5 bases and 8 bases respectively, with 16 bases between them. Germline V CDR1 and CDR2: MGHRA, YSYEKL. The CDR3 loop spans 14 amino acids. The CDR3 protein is CASSGRWGPEPQHF. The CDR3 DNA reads TGCGCCAGCAGCGGCAGGTGGGGCCCTGAGCCCCAGCATTTT.

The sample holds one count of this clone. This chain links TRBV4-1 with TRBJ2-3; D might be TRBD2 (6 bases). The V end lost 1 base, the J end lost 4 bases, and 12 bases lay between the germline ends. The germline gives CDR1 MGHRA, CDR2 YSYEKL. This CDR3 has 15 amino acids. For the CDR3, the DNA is TGCGCCAGCAGCCAAGGACTAGTATTGTCAGATACGCAGTATTTT. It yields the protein CASSQGLVLSDTQYF.

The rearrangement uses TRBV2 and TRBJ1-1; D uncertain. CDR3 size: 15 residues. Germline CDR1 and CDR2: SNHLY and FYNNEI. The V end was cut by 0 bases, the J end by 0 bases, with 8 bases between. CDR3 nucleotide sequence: TGTGCCAGCAGTGAAGCGGGAGGAATGAACACTGAAGCTTTCTTT. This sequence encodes CASSEAGGMNTEAFF. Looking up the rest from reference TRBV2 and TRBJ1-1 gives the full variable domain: EPEVTQTPSHQVTQMGQEVILRCVPISNHLYFYWYRQILGQKVEFLVSFYNNEISEKSEIFDDQFSVERPDGSNFTLKIRSTKLEDSAMYFCASSEAGGMNTEAFFGQGTRLTVV.

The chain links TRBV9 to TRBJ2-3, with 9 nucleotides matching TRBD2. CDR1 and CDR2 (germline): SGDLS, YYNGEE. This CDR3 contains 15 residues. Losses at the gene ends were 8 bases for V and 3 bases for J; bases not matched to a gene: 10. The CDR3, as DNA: TGTGCCAGTGGGCGGGAGGGCCGAGGGACAGATACGCAGTATTTT. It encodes CASGREGRGTDTQYF.

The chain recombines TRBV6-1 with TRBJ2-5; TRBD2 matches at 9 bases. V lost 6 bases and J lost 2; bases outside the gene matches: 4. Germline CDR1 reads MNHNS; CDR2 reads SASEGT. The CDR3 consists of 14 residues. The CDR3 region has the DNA TGTGCCAGCAGGCTAGCGGGGCCTCAAGAGACCCAGTACTTC. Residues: CASRLAGPQETQYF.

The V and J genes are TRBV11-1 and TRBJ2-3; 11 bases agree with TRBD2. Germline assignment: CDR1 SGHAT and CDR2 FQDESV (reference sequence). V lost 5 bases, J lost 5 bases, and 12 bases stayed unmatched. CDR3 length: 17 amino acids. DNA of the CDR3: TGTGCCAGCAGCACGCGGACTAGCGGGCCTAGGGGAGATACGCAGTATTTT. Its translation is CASSTRTSGPRGDTQYF.

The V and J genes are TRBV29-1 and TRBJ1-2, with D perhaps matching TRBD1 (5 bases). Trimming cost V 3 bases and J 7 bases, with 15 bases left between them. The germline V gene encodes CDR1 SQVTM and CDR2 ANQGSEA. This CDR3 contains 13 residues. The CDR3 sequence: CSVEPVGVRGYTF. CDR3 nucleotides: TGCAGCGTTGAGCCGGTAGGGGTTCGTGGCTACACCTTC.

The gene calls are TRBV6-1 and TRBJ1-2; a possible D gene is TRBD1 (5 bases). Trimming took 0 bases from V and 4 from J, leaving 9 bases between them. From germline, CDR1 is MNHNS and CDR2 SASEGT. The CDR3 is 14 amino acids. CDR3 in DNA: TGTGCCAGCAGTGAAGCGGGGGGTCGCTATGGCTACACCTTC. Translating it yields CASSEAGGRYGYTF.